This T cell receptor beta chain appears in the sequencing data of a study of blood T cell repertoires in COVID-19. Study at large: From the United States, Italy and Spain came samples of acute and convalescent COVID-19.

This clone was detected only a few times. Sequencing was performed with immunoSEQ multiplex PCR; in TCRdb, only in-frame clones are kept and a portion is missing. The sample has about 73,000 clones; around four fifths are singletons. The receptor's source is a man in his fifties or sixties with active COVID-19. Sequencing was carried out using peripheral blood.

CDR3 amino acids: CASSAFGEVYEQYF. The CDR3, as DNA: TGTGCCAGCAGTGCATTCGGGGAGGTCTACGAGCAGTACTTC. The chain uses TRBV25-1 and TRBJ2-7; weak D call: TRBD2 (6 bases). Germline lookup yields CDR1 MGHDK and CDR2 SYGVNS. The germline V and J ends were trimmed by 4 bases and 3 bases, with 13 bases remaining between them. There are 14 residues in the CDR3.